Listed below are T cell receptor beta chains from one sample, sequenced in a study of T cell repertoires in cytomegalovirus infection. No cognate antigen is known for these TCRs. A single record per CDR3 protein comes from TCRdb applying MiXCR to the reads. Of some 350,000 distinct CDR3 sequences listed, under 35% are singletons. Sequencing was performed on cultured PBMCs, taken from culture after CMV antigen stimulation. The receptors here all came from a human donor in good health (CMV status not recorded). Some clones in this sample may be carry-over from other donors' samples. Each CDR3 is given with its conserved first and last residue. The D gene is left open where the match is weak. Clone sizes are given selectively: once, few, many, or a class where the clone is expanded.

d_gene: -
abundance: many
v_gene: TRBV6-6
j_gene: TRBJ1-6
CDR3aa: CASGYYDNSPLHF
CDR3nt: TGTGCCAGCGGTTACTACGATAATTCACCCCTCCACTTT

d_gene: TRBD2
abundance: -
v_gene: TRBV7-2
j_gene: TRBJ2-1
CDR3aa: CASRSKPGLAGSEQFF
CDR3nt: TGTGCCAGCAGATCAAAACCGGGACTAGCGGGATCGGAGCAGTTCTTC

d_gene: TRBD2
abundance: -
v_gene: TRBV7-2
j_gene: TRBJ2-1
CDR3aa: CASRPTSGPYNEQFF
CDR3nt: TGTGCCAGCAGACCCACTAGCGGGCCCTACAATGAGCAGTTCTTC

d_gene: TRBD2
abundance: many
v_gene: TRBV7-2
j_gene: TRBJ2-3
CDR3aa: CASSLEAGGTDTQYF
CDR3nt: TGTGCCAGCAGCTTAGAGGCGGGGGGGACAGATACGCAGTATTTT

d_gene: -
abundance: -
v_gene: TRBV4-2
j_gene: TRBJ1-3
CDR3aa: CASSQEGGPGNTIYF
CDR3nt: TGTGCCAGCAGCCAAGAGGGAGGGCCTGGAAACACCATATATTTT

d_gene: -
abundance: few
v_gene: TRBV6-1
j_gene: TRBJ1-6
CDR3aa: CASSELPDNSPLHF
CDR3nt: TGTGCCAGCAGTGAACTCCCAGATAATTCACCCCTCCACTTT

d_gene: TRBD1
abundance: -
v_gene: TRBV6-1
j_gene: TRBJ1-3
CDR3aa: CALTGGRLNTIYF
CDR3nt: TGTGCCCTAACAGGGGGCAGGTTAAACACCATATATTTT

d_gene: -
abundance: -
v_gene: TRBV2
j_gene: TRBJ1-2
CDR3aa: CARLTRGGGYTF
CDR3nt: TGTGCCAGATTAACCAGGGGAGGTGGCTACACCTTC

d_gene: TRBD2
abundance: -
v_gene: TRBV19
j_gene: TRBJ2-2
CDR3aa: CASTGLAEGTGELFF
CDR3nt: TGTGCCAGTACTGGCCTAGCGGAGGGCACCGGGGAGCTGTTTTTT

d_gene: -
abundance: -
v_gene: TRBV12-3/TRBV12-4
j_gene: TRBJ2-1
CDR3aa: CASSLDSYYSYNEQFF
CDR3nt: TGTGCCAGCAGCTTGGACAGTTATTACTCCTACAATGAGCAGTTCTTC

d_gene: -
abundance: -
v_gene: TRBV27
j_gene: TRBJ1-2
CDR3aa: CASRGRDTGSDGYTF
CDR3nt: TGTGCCAGCAGGGGTAGGGATACGGGATCCGATGGCTACACCTTC

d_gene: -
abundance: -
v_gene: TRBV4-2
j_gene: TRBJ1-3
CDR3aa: CASSQWTASFSGNTIYF
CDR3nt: TGTGCCAGCAGCCAGTGGACAGCGTCCTTCTCTGGAAACACCATATATTTT

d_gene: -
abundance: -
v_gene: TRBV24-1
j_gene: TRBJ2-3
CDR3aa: CATSEIERANTDTQYF
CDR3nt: TGTGCCACCAGTGAAATCGAGCGGGCCAACACAGATACGCAGTATTTT

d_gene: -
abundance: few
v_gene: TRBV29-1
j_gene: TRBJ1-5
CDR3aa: CSVEDLRTEINQPQHF
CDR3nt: TGCAGCGTTGAAGATCTCAGGACAGAGATCAATCAGCCCCAGCATTTT

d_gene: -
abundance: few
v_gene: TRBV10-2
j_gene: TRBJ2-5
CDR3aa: CASGGGQQETQYF
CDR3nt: TGCGCCAGCGGGGGGGGACAACAAGAGACCCAGTACTTC

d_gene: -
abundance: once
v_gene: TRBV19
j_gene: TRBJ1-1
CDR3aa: CASSQDSSGGWNTEAFF
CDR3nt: TGTGCCAGTAGTCAGGACTCCTCTGGCGGTTGGAACACTGAAGCTTTCTTT

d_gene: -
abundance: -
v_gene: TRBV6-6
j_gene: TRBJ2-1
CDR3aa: CASSLTRNNEQFF
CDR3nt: TGTGCCAGCAGTTTGACTAGGAACAATGAGCAGTTCTTC

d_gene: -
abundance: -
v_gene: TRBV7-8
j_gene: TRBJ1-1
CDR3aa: CASSLKFPGQGSLTEAFF
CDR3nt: TGTGCCAGCAGCTTAAAATTTCCTGGCCAGGGATCGTTAACTGAAGCTTTCTTT

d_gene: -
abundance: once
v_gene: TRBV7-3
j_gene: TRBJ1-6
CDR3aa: CASSLGLGNSPLHF
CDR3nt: TGTGCCAGCAGCTTGGGCCTTGGGAATTCACCCCTCCACTTT

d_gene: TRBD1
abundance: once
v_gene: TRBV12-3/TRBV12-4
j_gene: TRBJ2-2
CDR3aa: CASMWTGGTGELFF
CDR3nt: TGTGCCAGCATGTGGACAGGGGGCACCGGGGAGCTGTTTTTT

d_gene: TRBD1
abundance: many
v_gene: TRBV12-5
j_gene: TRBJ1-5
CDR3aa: CASGWTTTGVATYSNQPQHF
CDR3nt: TGTGCTAGTGGTTGGACCACGACAGGGGTCGCCACCTATAGCAATCAGCCCCAGCATTTT

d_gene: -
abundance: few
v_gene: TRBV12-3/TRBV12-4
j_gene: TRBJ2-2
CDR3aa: CASSRWGTGELFF
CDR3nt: TGTGCCAGCAGTCGATGGGGCACCGGGGAGCTGTTTTTT

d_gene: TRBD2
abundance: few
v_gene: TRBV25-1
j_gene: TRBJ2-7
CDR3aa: CASSGMVTSGSYEQYF
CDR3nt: TGTGCCAGCAGTGGAATGGTGACTAGCGGGTCCTACGAGCAGTACTTC

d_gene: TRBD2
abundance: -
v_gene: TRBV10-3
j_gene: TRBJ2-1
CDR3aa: CAISDGTSGVRNEQFF
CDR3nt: TGTGCCATCAGTGATGGAACTAGCGGGGTACGGAATGAGCAGTTCTTC

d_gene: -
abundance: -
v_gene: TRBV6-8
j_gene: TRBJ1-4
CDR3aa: CASSWGPVGEKLFF
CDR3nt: TGTGCCAGCAGTTGGGGACCTGTTGGTGAAAAACTGTTTTTT

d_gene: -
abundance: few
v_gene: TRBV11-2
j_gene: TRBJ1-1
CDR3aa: CASSINAGLNTEAFF
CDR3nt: TGTGCCAGCAGTATAAACGCAGGGTTGAACACTGAAGCTTTCTTT

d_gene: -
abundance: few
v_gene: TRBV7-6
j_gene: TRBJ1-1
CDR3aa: CASSTPAREDTEAFF
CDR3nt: TGTGCCAGCAGCACACCCGCCCGGGAGGACACTGAAGCTTTCTTT

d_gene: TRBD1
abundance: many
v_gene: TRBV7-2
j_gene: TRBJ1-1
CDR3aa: CASSLVSRGGLNTEAFF
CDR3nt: TGTGCCAGCAGCTTAGTCTCCAGGGGGGGTCTGAACACTGAAGCTTTCTTT

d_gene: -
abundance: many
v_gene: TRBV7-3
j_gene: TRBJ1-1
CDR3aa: CASSLNKGGTEAFF
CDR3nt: TGTGCCAGCAGCTTAAATAAGGGAGGGACTGAAGCTTTCTTT

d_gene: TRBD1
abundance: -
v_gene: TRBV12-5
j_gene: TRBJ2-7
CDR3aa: CASGLGTGAAYEQYF
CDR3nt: TGTGCTAGTGGTTTGGGGACAGGGGCCGCCTACGAGCAGTACTTC

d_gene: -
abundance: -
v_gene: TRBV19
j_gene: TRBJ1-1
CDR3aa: CASRTGTRRDTEAFF
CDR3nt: TGTGCCAGCCGAACCGGGACCCGCAGGGACACTGAAGCTTTCTTT